These 27 T cell receptor beta chains were sequenced from one sample in a study of neoadjuvant nivolumab and ipilimumab in lung cancer (dated by TCRdb to the early 2020s). The time point tag for this specimen amounts to: pretherapy, before neoadjuvant immune checkpoint inhibitors. The method behind the library was the immunoSEQ multiplex PCR assay. TCRdb took this table from immuneACCESS and kept in-frame rearrangements with V and J called. Such tables lack part of the clones; where checked against another copy, unresolved V genes explain under half of the gap, and the rest is unexplained. Counted in this sample were more than 40,000 clones; around 89% of them appeared once. The ten largest clones add up to roughly 3.7% of the sample. Here the sequenced sample was blood, taken before neoadjuvant nivolumab, alone or with ipilimumab. The receptors come from an adult with non-small cell lung cancer. Some clones in this sample may be carry-over from other donors' samples.

The rearrangement links TRBV6-1 to TRBJ2-7; TRBD2 agrees at 10 bases. Germline V gene sequence: CDR1 MNHNS, CDR2 SASEGT. This CDR3 is 14 amino acids long. J gave up 7 bases and V 6 bases, and 9 bases lay outside the gene matches. CDR3 amino acids: CASRKREGLVEQYF. CDR3 DNA: TGTGCCAGCAGAAAGCGGGAGGGCCTGGTAGAGCAGTACTTC.

This clone was found a few times. The V and J genes are TRBV19 and TRBJ2-1; a possible D gene is TRBD2 (6 bases). Trimming cost V 3 bases and J 9 bases, with 21 bases left between them. The CDR3 is 16 amino acids. Germline CDR1 reads LNHDA; CDR2 reads SQIVND (reference sequence). CDR3 in DNA: TGTGCCAGTAGTATGACGGGACTTTTGACTGGAGGTGAGCAGTTCTTC. This translates into CASSMTGLLTGGEQFF.

V is TRBV27 and J is TRBJ2-7; weak D call: TRBD1 (6 bases). The V gene's germline CDR1 is MNHEY and CDR2 SMNVEV (reference sequence). V was shortened by 8 bases and J by 2 bases, with 16 bases between the two germline ends. CDR3 length: 14 amino acids. In nucleotides, the CDR3 is TGTGCCAGCTATGGGGGCTACCCTGCCTACGAGCAGTACTTC. It encodes CASYGGYPAYEQYF.

This clone was detected only a few times. At one end the junction does not follow the germline gene, possibly because of a read error. This chain links TRBV11-2 with TRBJ1-2, with TRBD1 as a possible D gene (5 bases). The CDR3 has 11 residues. Germline assignment: CDR1 SGHAT and CDR2 FQNNGV. Here the CDR3 reads CASREAYGYTF. In DNA form, the CDR3 reads TGTGCGAGCAGGGAAGCCTATGGCTACACCTTC. The full variable domain, rest sourced from reference TRBV11-2 and TRBJ1-2, is EAGVAQSPRYKIIEKRQSVAFWCNPISGHATLYWYQQILGQGPKLLIQFQNNGVVDDSQLPKDRFSAERLKGVDSTLKIQPAKLEDSAVYLCASREAYGYTFGSGTRLTVV.

V gene TRBV10-2 combines with J gene TRBJ2-4, with 8 bases identical to TRBD2. CDR3 length equals 16 residues. The germline CDR1 and CDR2 sequences are WSHSY and SAAADI. The V gene end was trimmed by 3 bases and the J gene end by 6 bases; junction bases not matched to a gene: 10. Here the CDR3 DNA reads TGCGCCAGCAGTGATGATTCGGGAGGGCCAGGAAACATTCAGTACTTC. This sequence encodes CASSDDSGGPGNIQYF.

Here the CDR3 DNA reads TGCGCCAGCAGCTCCTTAGCGCGAGCTAGCACAGATACGCAGTATTTT. Protein: CASSSLARASTDTQYF. The rearrangement joins TRBV5-1 to TRBJ2-3, with D tentatively TRBD2 (5 bases). The CDR3 length is 16 residues. Germline V gives CDR1 SGHRS, CDR2 YFSETQ. Trimming took 3 bases from V and 0 from J, leaving 14 bases between them.

The rearrangement uses TRBV7-2 and TRBJ2-7, with 8 bases identical to TRBD2. Unmatched junction bases numbered 11, after V lost 4 bases and J lost 3 bases. There are 16 residues in the CDR3. Germline lookup yields CDR1 SGHTA and CDR2 FQGNSA. The CDR3 region is CASSSTLAGGRYEQYF. The DNA for the CDR3 is TGTGCCAGCAGCTCAACCCTTGCGGGAGGCCGCTACGAGCAGTACTTC.

The chain recombines TRBV5-6 with TRBJ2-7; D assignment may be TRBD1 or TRBD2 (6 bases each). Germline values: CDR1 SGHDT, CDR2 YYEEEE. V shed 4 bases and J shed 6 bases, with 14 bases lying between them. This CDR3 spans 13 amino acids. For the CDR3, the DNA is TGTGCCAGCAGCCTTGGTCGGGGGCGCGAGCAGTACTTC. Amino acids: CASSLGRGREQYF.

The gene calls are TRBV5-1 and TRBJ2-1, with TRBD2 matching 10 bases. Trimming at V came to 0 bases and at J to 7 bases, leaving 7 bases not matched to a gene. Germline V CDR1 and CDR2: SGHRS, YFSETQ. This CDR3 is built from 16 residues. The CDR3 DNA reads TGCGCCAGCAGCTTGGGGGATGCTAGCGGGAGAAATGAGCAGTTCTTC. It codes for CASSLGDASGRNEQFF.

The V call is TRBV11-2, the J call TRBJ2-1; maybe TRBD2 (6 bases). CDR1 is SGHAT, CDR2 FQNNGV, per germline. Trimming shortened V by 6 bases and J by 3 bases, and 12 bases separated the two germline ends. The CDR3 covers 14 residues. The CDR3 here is CASRRDFDYNEQFF. The CDR3 DNA reads as TGTGCCAGCAGGCGGGACTTCGACTACAATGAGCAGTTCTTC. The full variable domain, with the rest looked up from reference TRBV11-2 and TRBJ2-1, is EAGVAQSPRYKIIEKRQSVAFWCNPISGHATLYWYQQILGQGPKLLIQFQNNGVVDDSQLPKDRFSAERLKGVDSTLKIQPAKLEDSAVYLCASRRDFDYNEQFFGPGTRLTVL.

The gene calls are TRBV6-6 and TRBJ1-5, with TRBD1 as a possible D gene (6 bases). V gave up 5 bases and J gave up 0 bases, with 11 bases separating them. Germline V gives CDR1 MNHNY, CDR2 SVGAGI (reference sequence). The CDR3 consists of 15 residues. The CDR3 sequence: CASSRGADSNQPQHF. CDR3 nucleotides: TGTGCCAGCAGTAGGGGGGCAGATAGCAATCAGCCCCAGCATTTT.

This chain uses TRBV11-1 with TRBJ2-1; 8 bases are a match to TRBD2. V was pared by 5 bases and J by 7 bases, with 4 bases of the junction left unmatched. Germline-derived CDR1 and CDR2 are SGHAT and FQDESV (reference sequence). CDR3 size: 13 residues. CDR3 region: CASSPGLANEQFF. In DNA form, the CDR3 reads TGTGCCAGCAGCCCAGGACTAGCTAATGAGCAGTTCTTC.

This clone has a single count. The chain couples TRBV5-4 to TRBJ2-3, with D possibly TRBD2 on 6 matching bases. The V end was cut by 0 bases, the J end by 11 bases, with 16 bases between. Germline V gene sequence: CDR1 SGHNT, CDR2 YYREEE (reference sequence). This CDR3 region has 14 residues. The CDR3: CASSLGGTSPVQYF. CDR3 DNA sequence: TGTGCCAGCAGCTTGGGGGGTACTAGCCCAGTGCAGTATTTT.

V is TRBV6-1 and J is TRBJ2-7; tentatively, D is TRBD1 (5 bases). In germline, CDR1 is MNHNS, CDR2 SASEGT. CDR3 size: 15 residues. The germline V and J ends were trimmed by 0 bases and 3 bases, with 12 bases remaining between them. CDR3 region: CASSEAQGSLYEQYF. CDR3 DNA sequence: TGTGCCAGCAGTGAAGCGCAGGGCTCCCTCTACGAGCAGTACTTC.

The genes are TRBV19 and TRBJ2-5; 7 bases align to TRBD2. Germline trimming cut 4 bases from V and 0 bases from J; bases unmatched to any gene: 11. This CDR3 region has 17 residues. Germline loops: CDR1 LNHDA, CDR2 SQIVND (reference sequence). CDR3 DNA sequence: TGTGCCAGTAGTAACCCTCCAGCGGGATGGTACCAAGAGACCCAGTACTTC. Translating gives CASSNPPAGWYQETQYF.

This clone was counted once. This chain uses TRBV9 with TRBJ1-2, with 10 bases aligning to TRBD1. CDR1 is SGDLS and CDR2 is YYNGEE in the germline V gene. V lost 4 bases and J lost 6; bases outside the gene matches: 9. The CDR3 covers 15 residues. CDR3 sequence: CASSSGGQGVNGYTF. DNA for the CDR3: TGTGCCAGCAGCTCGGGCGGACAGGGGGTAAATGGCTACACCTTC. The whole variable domain, remainder taken from reference TRBV9 and TRBJ1-2, is DSGVTQTPKHLITATGQRVTLRCSPRSGDLSVYWYQQSLDQGLQFLIQYYNGEERAKGNILERFSAQQFPDLHSELNLSSLELGDSALYFCASSSGGQGVNGYTFGSGTRLTVV.

The chain uses TRBV5-1 and TRBJ2-1, with 7 nucleotides matching TRBD2. The germline V gene encodes CDR1 SGHRS and CDR2 YFSETQ. V was pared by 5 bases and J by 12 bases, with 17 bases of the junction left unmatched. This CDR3 is 15 amino acids long. The CDR3 is CASRPEPGLPLPQFF. The DNA of the CDR3 is TGCGCCAGCAGGCCCGAACCGGGACTACCTCTCCCGCAGTTCTTC.

The V and J genes are TRBV9 and TRBJ2-7; D might be TRBD2 (6 bases). The germline gives CDR1 SGDLS, CDR2 YYNGEE. The CDR3 covers 14 residues. Trimming stripped 0 bases from V and 1 base from J, with 8 bases between. Here the CDR3 reads CASSVGRESYEQYF. The CDR3, as DNA: TGTGCCAGCAGCGTAGGCCGGGAGTCCTACGAGCAGTACTTC.

V gene TRBV5-1 combines with J gene TRBJ1-1, with D unresolved. This CDR3 has 13 amino acids. V lost 1 base and J 4 bases, leaving 8 bases between the germline ends. Per the germline V gene, CDR1 is SGHRS and CDR2 is YFSETQ. The CDR3 DNA follows: TGCGCCAGCAGCTTGTACGGGAGCACTGAAGCTTTCTTT. Its translation is CASSLYGSTEAFF. Variable domain in full (rest from reference TRBV5-1 and TRBJ1-1): KAGVTQTPRYLIKTRGQQVTLSCSPISGHRSVSWYQQTPGQGLQFLFEYFSETQRNKGNFPGRFSGRQFSNSRSEMNVSTLELGDSALYLCASSLYGSTEAFFGQGTRLTVV.

The sample holds one count of this clone. The chain carries TRBV11-2 and TRBJ2-7; 9 nucleotides agree with TRBD2. The V segment lost 2 bases and the J segment 4 bases; nucleotides outside the gene matches: 3. The CDR3 is 14 amino acids. Germline CDR1 is SGHAT and CDR2 is FQNNGV. The CDR3 spells CASSLYSGGYEQYF. The CDR3 DNA reads TGTGCCAGCAGCTTATATAGCGGGGGTTACGAGCAGTACTTC.

The chain employs TRBV9 and TRBJ1-4; the D is unclear. Looked up from germline, CDR1 is SGDLS and CDR2 is YYNGEE. Trimming took off 3 bases at V and 6 bases at J, with 12 bases between the two ends. This CDR3 comprises 14 residues. The CDR3 bases are TGTGCCAGCAGCGACGGAATTAGGGATGAAAAACTGTTTTTT. This encodes CASSDGIRDEKLFF.

The rearrangement joins TRBV4-1 to TRBJ2-7, with 11 bases lining up with TRBD2. V gave up 1 base and J gave up 3 bases; unmatched junction bases: 5. Per the germline V gene, CDR1 is MGHRA and CDR2 is YSYEKL. This CDR3 has 16 amino acids. Here the CDR3 DNA reads TGCGCCAGCAGCCAAGCTACTAGCGGGAGTAGCTACGAGCAGTACTTC. It codes for CASSQATSGSSYEQYF.

In its sample, this clone was seen once. This chain connects TRBV6-1 to TRBJ1-1; D not certain. The germline CDR1 and CDR2 sequences are MNHNS and SASEGT. The CDR3 consists of 11 residues. The germline V and J ends were trimmed by 6 bases and 7 bases, with 9 bases remaining between them. The CDR3 nucleotides read TGTGCCAGCAGGGGAACATTTGAAGCTTTCTTT. Translated, it gives CASRGTFEAFF.

This clone was counted between two and nine times. The rearrangement joins TRBV5-1 to TRBJ2-1; a weak D match, TRBD2 (5 bases). Trimming shortened V by 1 base and J by 9 bases, and 14 bases separated the two germline ends. There are 14 residues in the CDR3. Germline values: CDR1 SGHRS, CDR2 YFSETQ. In DNA, the CDR3 is TGCGCCAGCAGCTTGTCACCTAGAGGAGGTGAGCAGTTCTTC. Amino acids: CASSLSPRGGEQFF.

This clone appeared once. This chain connects TRBV5-1 to TRBJ2-2; the D gene is possibly TRBD1 (6 bases). Per the germline V gene, CDR1 is SGHRS and CDR2 is YFSETQ. V was pared by 3 bases and J by 2 bases, with 11 bases between. CDR3 length equals 15 residues. The CDR3 protein is CASSYGQFNTGELFF. DNA of the CDR3: TGCGCCAGCAGCTATGGACAGTTCAACACCGGGGAGCTGTTTTTT. Drawing the rest from reference TRBV5-1 and TRBJ2-2, the complete variable domain is KAGVTQTPRYLIKTRGQQVTLSCSPISGHRSVSWYQQTPGQGLQFLFEYFSETQRNKGNFPGRFSGRQFSNSRSEMNVSTLELGDSALYLCASSYGQFNTGELFFGEGSRLTVL.

This clone appeared once. The rearrangement links TRBV6-1 to TRBJ2-7; no firm D call. Per germline, CDR1 MNHNS and CDR2 SASEGT. V lost 11 bases and J lost 5, with 7 bases in between. This CDR3 spans 9 amino acids. CDR3 amino acids: CAGGHEQYF. In DNA, the CDR3 is TGTGCCGGCGGCCACGAGCAGTACTTC.

The chain carries TRBV4-2 and TRBJ2-4, with 8 bases that match TRBD2. V lost 1 base, J lost 7 bases, and 12 bases stayed unmatched. The CDR3 runs 17 residues. Germline CDR1 LGHNA, CDR2 YNFKEQ. The CDR3 spells CASSQASTSGLLNIQYF. The DNA for the CDR3 is TGTGCCAGCAGCCAAGCCTCTACTAGCGGACTACTGAACATTCAGTACTTC.